This T cell receptor beta chain was recovered during a study of T cells in localized non-small cell lung cancer (dated by TCRdb to 2018 to 2021). A note on the overall study: The study examined T cell repertoires in roughly 240 patients with early-stage NSCLC and compared tumors with uninvolved tumor-adjacent lungs. The cohort comprised approximately 240 treatment-naïve NSCLC patients with resected, localized lung tumors. A mean age of around 66 years was recorded for the NSCLC patients, of whom around 140 were male and 95 to 110 were female.

What the research found in general, with its limitations: Of the top 100 tumor clones, a median of approximately 60 were detected in paired uninvolved adjacent lung; roughly 26 were also among that lung's top 100. Longer overall survival was associated with higher T cell density in blood, whereas shorter survival was associated with higher clonality in adjacent lung. The highest T cell clonality was observed in uninvolved tumor-adjacent lung, where clonality exceeded that of tumor, suggesting that antigenic responses were more focused in uninvolved tumor-adjacent lung. Because multi-region tumor sequencing was not done, intratumor heterogeneity could not be ruled out. Because of the exploratory design, TCR variables were selected using unadjusted p-values without false-discovery rate correction.

TCR beta CDR3 regions were sequenced from DNA using the immunoSEQ Assay. The source study handled its data this way. To compute T cell density, TCR beta template counts were normalized to usable DNA, which was estimated by amplifying housekeeping genes. Using the preseqR package, richness was estimated by extrapolating to 120,000 templates for tissue samples and 400,000 templates for PBMC samples. Clonality was defined by subtracting Pielou's evenness from one. To identify tissue-enriched TCRs, differential abundance testing was run on productive amino-acid clonotypes with a minimum total count of 5 and an alpha of 0.1. The Jaccard Index and the Morisita Overlap Index were used to measure how much the repertoires overlapped between compartments. GLIPH grouped TCR beta CDR3s together with public tetramer-defined viral CDR3s, and a viral motif had to include at least three viral sequences and also show V-gene enrichment. TCRdb stores this immuneACCESS table with in-frame sequences only. Part of the clones is absent; in the studies checked, under half of the shortfall reflects unresolved V genes, and no reason is known for the rest. V and J calls and clone size are given by that table; D and trimming were obtained from the DNA. For this sample there are some 25,000 clones; more than 85% appear just once. Approximately 2.9% of the sample lies in the top ten.

At diagnosis, peripheral blood, uninvolved tumor-adjacent lung and tumor were collected and were preserved as a mix of fresh-frozen and FFPE material. Blood samples were analyzed as peripheral blood mononuclear cells for TCR repertoire profiling. Details on this clone: It lacks a known antigen. Base qualities are not at hand, and no much larger clone is one base apart.

The receptor's source is a woman aged 40-69 years with stage I lung adenocarcinoma. The sequencing here drew on peripheral blood, taken before any cancer treatment.

The CDR3 corresponds to CASSGYGSAIDNEQFF. The nucleotide sequence is TGTGCCAGCAGTGGCTATGGGAGCGCGATCGACAATGAGCAGTTCTTC. The chain links TRBV25-1 with TRBJ2-1; the D gene is perhaps TRBD2, from 5 matching bases. From its cysteine to its phenylalanine, the CDR3 spans 16 amino acids. CDR3 DNA is the only sequence kept; it has 48 bases, read in frame from the first base. For CDR1 and CDR2, the germline V gene lists MGHDK and SYGVNS. V sheds 4 bases and J sheds 5 bases, leaving 18 bases between their ends.